The rows below give T cell receptor beta chains drawn from one sample of a study of T cell responses to AZD1222 COVID-19 vaccine. Repertoires were generated with immunoSEQ multiplex PCR, while TCRdb's copy carries only in-frame clones and drops some. The sample consists of some 180,000 clones, approximately 90% of them appearing once. Sequenced here: peripheral blood, sampled on day 0 of AZD1222 vaccination. These receptors originate from an adult in good health. Each CDR3 is given with its conserved first and last residue. D genes are given only for firm matches. Clone size is shown for a subset of rows, as once, few, many or a class of expanded clone.

V gene: TRBV11-2
J gene: TRBJ2-5
D gene: TRBD2
clone size: -
CDR3 DNA: TGTGCCAGCAGCCTGGGACTAGCGACCTCCCAAGAGACCCAGTACTTC
CDR3 protein: CASSLGLATSQETQYF

V gene: TRBV4-2
J gene: TRBJ1-2
D gene: TRBD1
clone size: -
CDR3 DNA: TGTGCCAGCAGGCCCGGGACAGGGGGATTTGGCTACACCTTC
CDR3 protein: CASRPGTGGFGYTF

V gene: TRBV6-1
J gene: TRBJ1-5
D gene: -
clone size: -
CDR3 DNA: TGTGCCAGCAGTGAAGGCCAGCTACCCAATCAGCCCCAGCATTTT
CDR3 protein: CASSEGQLPNQPQHF

V gene: TRBV24-1
J gene: TRBJ1-5
D gene: TRBD1
clone size: -
CDR3 DNA: TGTGCCACCAGTGACCGCGGACAGGGGGCCTCTCAGCCCCAGCATTTT
CDR3 protein: CATSDRGQGASQPQHF

V gene: TRBV6-2/TRBV6-3
J gene: TRBJ2-4
D gene: TRBD2
clone size: -
CDR3 DNA: TGTGCCAGCAGTTACTCCCGCACGTTACGGGAGGACATTCAGTACTTC
CDR3 protein: CASSYSRTLREDIQYF

V gene: TRBV18
J gene: TRBJ2-3
D gene: TRBD2
clone size: -
CDR3 DNA: TGTGCCAGCTCACCTGCGGGGGGTACCACAGATACGCAGTATTTT
CDR3 protein: CASSPAGGTTDTQYF

V gene: TRBV19
J gene: TRBJ1-2
D gene: -
clone size: -
CDR3 DNA: TGTGCCAGTAGTATGAGGGATGGCTACACCTTC
CDR3 protein: CASSMRDGYTF

V gene: TRBV28
J gene: TRBJ2-7
D gene: -
clone size: once
CDR3 DNA: TGTGCCAGCAGTACAACGCGTTACGAGCAGTACTTC
CDR3 protein: CASSTTRYEQYF

V gene: TRBV28
J gene: TRBJ2-1
D gene: TRBD2
clone size: -
CDR3 DNA: TGTGCCAGCAGTGTACTAGCGAACTCCTACAATGAGCAGTTCTTC
CDR3 protein: CASSVLANSYNEQFF

V gene: TRBV21-1
J gene: TRBJ2-2
D gene: -
clone size: -
CDR3 DNA: TGTGCCAGCAGCAAATGTCGGCGGACATGGAACACCGGGGAGCTGTTTTTT
CDR3 protein: CASSKCRRTWNTGELFF

V gene: TRBV10-2
J gene: TRBJ1-4
D gene: -
clone size: -
CDR3 DNA: TGCGCCAGCAGTGGACAGGCCCAAAATGAAAAACTGTTTTTT
CDR3 protein: CASSGQAQNEKLFF

V gene: TRBV9
J gene: TRBJ2-7
D gene: TRBD2
clone size: -
CDR3 DNA: TGTGCCAGCAGCGTAGCGGGGGGAAGCTCCTACGAGCAGTACTTC
CDR3 protein: CASSVAGGSSYEQYF

V gene: TRBV6-6
J gene: TRBJ2-2
D gene: TRBD1
clone size: -
CDR3 DNA: TGTGCCAGCAGACCGGACAGGGACACCGGGGAGCTGTTTTTT
CDR3 protein: CASRPDRDTGELFF

V gene: TRBV3-1/TRBV3-2
J gene: TRBJ1-2
D gene: -
clone size: -
CDR3 DNA: TGTGCCAGCAGCCAAGCGCTCTCAGGAAACTATGGCTACACCTTC
CDR3 protein: CASSQALSGNYGYTF

V gene: TRBV19
J gene: TRBJ1-5
D gene: TRBD1
clone size: -
CDR3 DNA: TGTGCCAGTAGTACGGGGACAGGGACCGATCAGCCCCAGCATTTT
CDR3 protein: CASSTGTGTDQPQHF

V gene: TRBV7-9
J gene: TRBJ1-2
D gene: TRBD1
clone size: few
CDR3 DNA: TGTGCCAGCAGCTTAGCAGGGGGCGCGACCGGCTACACCTTC
CDR3 protein: CASSLAGGATGYTF

V gene: TRBV15
J gene: TRBJ2-7
D gene: TRBD2
clone size: once
CDR3 DNA: TGTGCCACCAGCAGGCCCGGGACTAGCGGCAACTACGAGCAGTACTTC
CDR3 protein: CATSRPGTSGNYEQYF

V gene: TRBV7-9
J gene: TRBJ1-5
D gene: -
clone size: -
CDR3 DNA: TGTGCCAGCAGCCTAGACGGGACGGTCAATCAGCCCCAGCATTTT
CDR3 protein: CASSLDGTVNQPQHF

V gene: TRBV4-2
J gene: TRBJ2-3
D gene: -
clone size: -
CDR3 DNA: TGTGCCAGCAGCCAACTACCGACGAGCACAGATACGCAGTATTTT
CDR3 protein: CASSQLPTSTDTQYF

V gene: TRBV5-1
J gene: TRBJ1-2
D gene: -
clone size: -
CDR3 DNA: TGCGCCAGCAGCACGACGGGCCTAGACTATGGCTACACCTTC
CDR3 protein: CASSTTGLDYGYTF

V gene: TRBV27
J gene: TRBJ2-1
D gene: TRBD1
clone size: -
CDR3 DNA: TGTGCCAGCAGGGGACAGGGGTACAATGAGCAGTTCTTC
CDR3 protein: CASRGQGYNEQFF

V gene: TRBV19
J gene: TRBJ2-3
D gene: -
clone size: -
CDR3 DNA: TGTGCCACCAACGGAGCCGCCCAGAGAACAGATACGCAGTATTTT
CDR3 protein: CATNGAAQRTDTQYF

V gene: TRBV18
J gene: TRBJ1-5
D gene: -
clone size: few
CDR3 DNA: TGTGCCAGCTCACCTCAATCTAGCAATCAGCCCCAGCATTTT
CDR3 protein: CASSPQSSNQPQHF

V gene: TRBV2
J gene: TRBJ2-5
D gene: -
clone size: -
CDR3 DNA: TGTGCCAGCAGTGTAAGGGGCCAAGAGACCCAGTACTTC
CDR3 protein: CASSVRGQETQYF

V gene: TRBV5-6
J gene: TRBJ1-5
D gene: -
clone size: -
CDR3 DNA: TGTGCCAGCAGCTTGGCAGGTAGTAGCAATCAGCCCCAGCATTTT
CDR3 protein: CASSLAGSSNQPQHF

V gene: TRBV2
J gene: TRBJ1-4
D gene: -
clone size: -
CDR3 DNA: TGTGCCAGCAAGGCAGGTGGGGAGAATGAAAAACTGTTTTTT
CDR3 protein: CASKAGGENEKLFF

V gene: TRBV20-1
J gene: TRBJ2-7
D gene: -
clone size: -
CDR3 DNA: TGCAGTGCCTTTGACTACGAGCAGTACTTC
CDR3 protein: CSAFDYEQYF

V gene: TRBV3-1/TRBV3-2
J gene: TRBJ1-3
D gene: -
clone size: -
CDR3 DNA: TGTGCCAGCAGCTTCGACAGACCTGGAAACACCATATATTTT
CDR3 protein: CASSFDRPGNTIYF

V gene: TRBV7-9
J gene: TRBJ2-1
D gene: -
clone size: -
CDR3 DNA: TGTGCCAGCAGCTTCCGAATGGGTGGAGACAGGTCCGCCTACAATGAGCAGTTCTTC
CDR3 protein: CASSFRMGGDRSAYNEQFF

V gene: TRBV18
J gene: TRBJ1-6
D gene: -
clone size: -
CDR3 DNA: TGTGCCAGCTCCCGCCCCGAGGGTAATTCACCCCTCCACTTT
CDR3 protein: CASSRPEGNSPLHF

V gene: TRBV18
J gene: TRBJ2-4
D gene: TRBD1
clone size: -
CDR3 DNA: TGTGCCAGCTCACCTTTGACAGGGCCCCTTTCCAAAAACATTCAGTACTTC
CDR3 protein: CASSPLTGPLSKNIQYF